This TCR beta chain comes out of a study of OX40 agonist ivuxolimab in advanced cancers. Trimming left V 6 bases short and J 2 bases short, with 26 bases between. Germline CDR1 is SNHLY and CDR2 is FYNNEI. The CDR3 consists of 18 residues. Method: immunoSEQ multiplex PCR; TCRdb's copy keeps in-frame clones and lacks some. Here the sample spans around 74,000 clones, roughly 90% being singletons. This clone appeared once. The sequence was obtained from an adult with an advanced solid tumor such as melanoma, head and neck, liver or kidney cancer. The V and J genes are TRBV2 and TRBJ2-7, with D possibly TRBD1 on 6 matching bases. The sample in question was CD4+ or CD8+ T cells sorted from blood, obtained in a trial of the OX40 agonist ivuxolimab. The CDR3: CASRGPGQERRNPYEQYF. The CDR3 DNA is TGTGCCAGCAGGGGACCGGGACAAGAAAGAAGGAATCCCTACGAGCAGTACTTC. Full variable domain (rest looked up from reference TRBV2 and TRBJ2-7): EPEVTQTPSHQVTQMGQEVILRCVPISNHLYFYWYRQILGQKVEFLVSFYNNEISEKSEIFDDQFSVERPDGSNFTLKIRSTKLEDSAMYFCASRGPGQERRNPYEQYFGPGTRLTVT.